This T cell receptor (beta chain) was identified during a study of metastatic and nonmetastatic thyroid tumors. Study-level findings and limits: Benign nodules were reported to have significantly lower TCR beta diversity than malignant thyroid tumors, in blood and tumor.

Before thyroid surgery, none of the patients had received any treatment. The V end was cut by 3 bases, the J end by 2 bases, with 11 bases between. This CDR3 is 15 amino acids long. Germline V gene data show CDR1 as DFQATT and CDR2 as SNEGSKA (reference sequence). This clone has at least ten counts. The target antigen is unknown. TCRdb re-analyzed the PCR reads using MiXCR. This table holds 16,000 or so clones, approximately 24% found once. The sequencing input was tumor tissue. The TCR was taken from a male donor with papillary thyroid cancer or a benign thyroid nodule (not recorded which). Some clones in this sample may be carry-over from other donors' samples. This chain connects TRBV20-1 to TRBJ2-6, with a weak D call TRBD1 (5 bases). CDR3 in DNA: TGCAGTGCTAGGGATCAGGGTGCTGGGGCCAACGTCCTGACTTTC. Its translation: CSARDQGAGANVLTF.